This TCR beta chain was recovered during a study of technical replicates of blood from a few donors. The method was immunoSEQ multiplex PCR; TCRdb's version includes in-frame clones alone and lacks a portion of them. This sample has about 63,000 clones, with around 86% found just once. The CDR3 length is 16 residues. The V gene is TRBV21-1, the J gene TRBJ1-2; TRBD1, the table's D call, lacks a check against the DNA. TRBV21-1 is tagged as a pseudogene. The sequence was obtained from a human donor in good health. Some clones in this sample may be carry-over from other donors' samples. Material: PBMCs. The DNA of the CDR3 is TGTGCCAGCAGCAAAGGGAATAGGGGGAGAGGTTATGGCTACACCTTC. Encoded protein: CASSKGNRGRGYGYTF.